One and the same sample provided the 26 T cell receptor beta chains below, sequenced in a study of CD8 T cells in Susac syndrome (dated by TCRdb to between 2018 and 2021). Libraries were prepared through the immunoSEQ multiplex PCR assay. RNA was extracted using the RNeasy kit, and roughly 0.45 to 1 microgram was reverse transcribed with random hexamers. TCRdb applied fastp at Q25 and MiXCR to the public reads, then kept only in-frame beta chains. Rows are combined by CDR3 protein, so each entry shows the most common genes and DNA. Within this sample are a few hundred thousand distinct CDR3 sequences, with 75% to 90% of them counted one time only. The top ten clones comprise roughly 0.11% of the sample. The specimen was CD8+ T cells from PBMCs. The source of these receptors is a human donor with multiple sclerosis.

The sample holds a few counts of this clonotype. V is TRBV2 and J is TRBJ2-3; the match to TRBD1 covers 9 bases. The CDR3 is 16 residues long. Germline V gene lookup returns CDR1 SNHLY and CDR2 FYNNEI. J was trimmed by 3 bases and V by 3 bases; bases with no gene match: 7. The CDR3: CASSDGGQGETDTQYF. The CDR3 DNA reads as TGTGCCAGCAGTGACGGGGGACAGGGTGAGACAGATACGCAGTATTTT.

The rearrangement links TRBV11-2 to TRBJ2-7; D is ambiguous. Germline-derived CDR1 and CDR2 are SGHAT and FQNNGV. The CDR3 covers 14 residues. The ends were cut back, 1 base at V and 0 bases at J, with 7 bases in the middle. CDR3 in amino acids: CASSLVINSYEQYF. CDR3 coding DNA: TGTGCCAGCAGCTTAGTTATCAACTCCTACGAGCAGTACTTC.

This clonotype was seen more than once but under ten times. The V gene is TRBV19, the J gene TRBJ1-2; D is unresolved. The V and J ends lost 6 bases and 1 base respectively, with 9 bases between them. CDR3 length equals 13 residues. The germline gives CDR1 LNHDA, CDR2 SQIVND (reference sequence). CDR3 sequence reads: CASSLTSNYGYTF. CDR3 in DNA: TGTGCCAGTAGCCTCACAAGTAACTATGGCTACACCTTC.

The chain has TRBV19 and TRBJ1-6; D not resolved. The germline CDR1 and CDR2 sequences are LNHDA and SQIVND (reference sequence). The CDR3 is 13 amino acids. The V gene lost 3 bases and the J gene lost 7 bases, with 7 bases spanning the gap. CDR3 region: CASSMGMNSPLHF. DNA for the CDR3: TGTGCCAGTAGTATGGGCATGAATTCACCCCTCCACTTT. The variable domain in full, completed from reference TRBV19 and TRBJ1-6, reads DGGITQSPKYLFRKEGQNVTLSCEQNLNHDAMYWYRQDPGQGLRLIYYSQIVNDFQKGDIAEGYSVSREKKESFPLTVTSAQKNPTAFYLCASSMGMNSPLHFGNGTRLTVT.

V and J are TRBV6-1 and TRBJ2-7; TRBD1 aligns across 7 bases. V dropped 3 bases and J dropped 3; count of bases not matched to a gene: 5. Germline V gene data show CDR1 as MNHNS and CDR2 as SASEGT. CDR3 length: 14 amino acids. The CDR3 sequence: CASSEGQLYYEQYF. The CDR3 DNA reads TGTGCCAGCAGTGAGGGACAGCTTTACTACGAGCAGTACTTC.

This sequence joins TRBV7-6 and TRBJ2-7; the match to TRBD1 covers 8 bases. The germline CDR1 and CDR2 sequences are SGHVS and FNYEAQ. V shed 3 bases and J 3 bases; nucleotides not matched to a gene: 4. The CDR3 loop spans 14 amino acids. CDR3 loop: CASSFGQGNYEQYF. The DNA of the CDR3 is TGTGCCAGCAGCTTCGGACAGGGTAACTACGAGCAGTACTTC.

The genes are TRBV7-9 and TRBJ1-5; 8 nucleotides agree with TRBD1. The CDR3 totals 16 residues. V lost 1 base, J lost 6 bases, and 8 bases stayed unmatched. The germline CDR1 and CDR2 sequences are SEHNR and FQNEAQ (reference sequence). CDR3 in DNA: TGTGCCAGCAGCTTAGGGTTCGGACAGGGAGGTCAGCCCCAGCATTTT. This translates into CASSLGFGQGGQPQHF.

The rearrangement links TRBV4-1 to TRBJ2-1; 7 bases fit TRBD2. CDR3 length: 15 amino acids. Germline trimming cut 2 bases from V and 4 bases from J; bases unmatched to any gene: 5. The germline V gene encodes CDR1 MGHRA and CDR2 YSYEKL. For the CDR3, the DNA is TGCGCCAGCAGCCAACCTAGCGGACGTTACAATGAGCAGTTCTTC. Its protein product is CASSQPSGRYNEQFF.

This clonotype was counted a few times. The rearrangement joins TRBV4-2 to TRBJ1-2, with D maybe TRBD1 (5 bases). Looked up from germline, CDR1 is LGHNA and CDR2 is YNFKEQ. The CDR3 covers 15 residues. V was pared by 0 bases and J by 8 bases, with 16 bases between. The CDR3 bases are TGTGCCAGCAGCCAAGATGGCACGGGGACCTTAGGCTACACCTTC. This encodes CASSQDGTGTLGYTF.

The chain combines TRBV7-9 with TRBJ2-2, with TRBD1 as a possible D gene (5 bases). The CDR3 sequence is 16 residues long. Germline V lookup: CDR1 SEHNR, CDR2 FQNEAQ (reference sequence). V was pared by 5 bases and J by 5 bases, with 18 bases between. CDR3 sequence reads: CASSPLQAGWTGELFF. In DNA, the CDR3 is TGTGCCAGCAGCCCCCTTCAGGCAGGGTGGACCGGGGAGCTGTTTTTT.

This clonotype was seen a single time. The chain employs TRBV6-1 and TRBJ2-5; perhaps TRBD1 as D (5 bases). The CDR3 totals 16 residues. V lost 1 base and J 0 bases, leaving 12 bases between the germline ends. CDR1 and CDR2 (germline): MNHNS, SASEGT. DNA for the CDR3: TGTGCCAGCAGTGAAGGGCAGGGTGTATACCAAGAGACCCAGTACTTC. Translation: CASSEGQGVYQETQYF.

The chain recombines TRBV7-9 with TRBJ2-7, with D perhaps matching TRBD2 (7 bases). Trimming cost V 3 bases and J 6 bases, with 15 bases left between them. The germline CDR1 and CDR2 sequences are SEHNR and FQNEAQ (reference sequence). The CDR3 runs 14 residues. This CDR3 reads CASSFSSGGGEQYF. CDR3 bases: TGTGCCAGCAGCTTTTCTTCGGGGGGCGGCGAGCAGTACTTC.

This sequence joins TRBV25-1 and TRBJ1-1; D possibly corresponds to TRBD1 (5 bases). CDR3 length: 14 residues. V shed 8 bases and J shed 4 bases, with 17 bases lying between them. Per the germline V gene, CDR1 is MGHDK and CDR2 is SYGVNS. In DNA, the CDR3 is TGTGCCAGCGGGGCAGGGCAGGAGAGCACTGAAGCTTTCTTT. This sequence encodes CASGAGQESTEAFF. The full variable domain, rest sourced from reference TRBV25-1 and TRBJ1-1, is EADIYQTPRYLVIGTGKKITLECSQTMGHDKMYWYQQDPGMELHLIHYSYGVNSTEKGDLSSESTVSRIRTEHFPLTLESARPSHTSQYLCASGAGQESTEAFFGQGTRLTVV.

The rearrangement links TRBV27 to TRBJ1-4, with D tentatively TRBD1 (6 bases). Germline CDR1 is MNHEY and CDR2 is SMNVEV (reference sequence). The CDR3 runs to 15 residues. The ends were cut back, 4 bases at V and 6 bases at J, with 15 bases in the middle. The CDR3: CASSSAGAWDEKLFF. The CDR3 DNA reads as TGTGCCAGCAGTTCCGCAGGGGCCTGGGATGAAAAACTGTTTTTT.

The V call is TRBV20-1, the J call TRBJ2-1; D remains unclear. With 5 bases removed from V and 15 bases from J, the gap between germline ends came to 17 bases. The CDR3 totals 11 residues. In germline, CDR1 is DFQATT, CDR2 SNEGSKA (reference sequence). As DNA, the CDR3 is TGCAGTGCTGAAATGGGCGGACGTACGTTCTTC. This sequence encodes CSAEMGGRTFF.

J is TRBJ2-7 and V is TRBV7-8, with D possibly being TRBD1 (6 bases). Trimming removed 5 bases at V and 0 bases at J, with 14 bases between. CDR1 SGHVS and CDR2 FQNEAQ come from the germline V gene. The CDR3 sequence is 15 residues long. The DNA of the CDR3 is TGTGCCAGCAGCGAAGACGGACAGAGCTCCTACGAGCAGTACTTC. Its translation: CASSEDGQSSYEQYF.

The V and J genes are TRBV30 and TRBJ1-1; tentatively, D is TRBD1 (5 bases). V lost 3 bases and J 8 bases, leaving 19 bases between the germline ends. The germline V gene has CDR1 GTSNPN and CDR2 SVGIG (reference sequence). CDR3 size: 14 residues. This CDR3 reads CAWRAKWDVFEAFF. The CDR3 DNA sequence: TGTGCCTGGAGGGCCAAATGGGACGTTTTCGAAGCTTTCTTT.

The chain couples TRBV7-8 to TRBJ2-1, with D perhaps TRBD1 or TRBD2 (6 bases each). Trimming pared 5 bases from V and 1 base from J, leaving 15 bases between. CDR1 is SGHVS and CDR2 is FQNEAQ in the germline V gene. The CDR3 extends over 16 amino acids. The CDR3 DNA is TGTGCCAGCAGCCCACCCGGAGGGGGATCCTACAATGAGCAGTTCTTC. Its translation is CASSPPGGGSYNEQFF. Based on the CDR3 plus reference TRBV7-8 and TRBJ2-1, the full variable domain is GAGVSQSPRYKVAKRGQDVALRCDPISGHVSLFWYQQALGQGPEFLTYFQNEAQLDKSGLPSDRFFAERPEGSVSTLKIQRTQQEDSAVYLCASSPPGGGSYNEQFFGPGTRLTVL.

This chain connects TRBV12-3 or TRBV12-4 to TRBJ1-1, with D unclear. The CDR3 covers 12 residues. The V and J ends lost 4 bases and 4 bases respectively, with 7 bases between them. As DNA, the CDR3 is TGTGCCAGCAGTTCTATGAGCACTGAAGCTTTCTTT. Its protein product is CASSSMSTEAFF.

The chain couples TRBV3-1 to TRBJ1-1; the D gene is possibly TRBD1 (5 bases). Germline V gene sequence: CDR1 LGHDT, CDR2 YNNKEL (reference sequence). Trimming pared 0 bases from V and 7 bases from J, leaving 12 bases between. CDR3 length: 14 residues. The CDR3 DNA reads TGTGCCAGCAGCCAAGATAGCGCAGACAGTGAAGCTTTCTTT. Its translation is CASSQDSADSEAFF. The full variable domain, rest sourced from reference TRBV3-1 and TRBJ1-1, is DTAVSQTPKYLVTQMGNDKSIKCEQNLGHDTMYWYKQDSKKFLKIMFSYNNKELIINETVPNRFSPKSPDKAHLNLHINSLELGDSAVYFCASSQDSADSEAFFGQGTRLTVV.

V gene TRBV2 combines with J gene TRBJ2-1; 11 positions match TRBD2. Trimming removed 4 bases from V and 0 bases from J; junction bases left unmatched: 5. CDR3 length equals 17 residues. Germline V gene data show CDR1 as SNHLY and CDR2 as FYNNEI. The CDR3 DNA sequence: TGTGCCAGCAGTGGCCTAGCGGGGGGATCCTCCTACAATGAGCAGTTCTTC. It codes for CASSGLAGGSSYNEQFF.

The chain has TRBV28 and TRBJ2-6; tentatively, D is TRBD2 (5 bases). Per germline, CDR1 MDHEN and CDR2 SYDVKM. Trimming cost V 4 bases and J 8 bases, with 6 bases left between them. The CDR3 has 12 amino acids. CDR3 sequence: CASSYGTNVLTF. The DNA for the CDR3 is TGTGCCAGCAGTTACGGGACCAACGTCCTGACTTTC. Complete variable domain (other parts from reference TRBV28 and TRBJ2-6): DVKVTQSSRYLVKRTGEKVFLECVQDMDHENMFWYRQDPGLGLRLIYFSYDVKMKEKGDIPEGYSVSREKKERFSLILESASTNQTSMYLCASSYGTNVLTFGAGSRLTVL.

The chain combines TRBV7-9 with TRBJ1-6; D unresolved. CDR3 size: 15 residues. Germline CDR1 SEHNR, CDR2 FQNEAQ (reference sequence). The germline V and J ends were trimmed by 6 bases and 3 bases, with 12 bases remaining between them. The CDR3 DNA is TGTGCCAGCAGGGCCAGTAGTATCTATAATTCACCCCTCCACTTT. Protein: CASRASSIYNSPLHF.

The gene calls are TRBV5-1 and TRBJ2-7; no firm D call. Germline V CDR1 and CDR2: SGHRS, YFSETQ. Trimming took 7 bases from V and 2 from J, leaving 19 bases between them. The CDR3 covers 15 residues. The CDR3 here is CASQLTDGSAYEQYF. The CDR3 nucleotides read TGCGCCAGCCAGCTTACTGACGGTTCCGCCTACGAGCAGTACTTC.

V and J are TRBV5-4 and TRBJ2-1; D possibly matches TRBD1 or TRBD2 (6 bases each). CDR1 and CDR2 (germline): SGHNT, YYREEE (reference sequence). This CDR3 is built from 14 residues. The V end was cut by 4 bases, the J end by 7 bases, with 15 bases between. The CDR3 DNA reads as TGTGCCAGCAGCGGCCGGGGGCGGATAAATGAGCAGTTCTTC. As protein: CASSGRGRINEQFF.

V is TRBV27 and J is TRBJ2-7; TRBD1 agrees at 10 bases. With 0 bases clipped from V and 5 bases from J, the junction kept 1 base outside the gene matches. This CDR3 comprises 14 residues. Per the germline V gene, CDR1 is MNHEY and CDR2 is SMNVEV (reference sequence). As DNA, the CDR3 is TGTGCCAGCAGTTTATCGACAGGGGGCGACGAGCAGTACTTC. Translating it yields CASSLSTGGDEQYF.